This T cell receptor (beta chain) was profiled in a study of regulatory and conventional T cells in RAG deficiency. Overall study findings and caveats: Control T-cell subsets had markedly higher Shannon entropy and lower Simpson indices than RAG-deficient patients.

About this clone: As yet, its antigen is unknown.

Trimming removed 6 bases at V and 0 bases at J, with 9 bases between. Germline-derived CDR1 and CDR2 are LNHDA and SQIVND (reference sequence). The CDR3 has 15 amino acids. Here immunoSEQ multiplex PCR was the method, and the copy in TCRdb shows in-frame clones only, minus some. The table lists fewer than 40,000 clones, approximately 96% of them singletons. Blood CD4+ CD25-low CD127-high conventional T cells supplied the genomic DNA template. These records were also assigned to another study, of regulatory T cells. That report notes: The PCR used 52 TRBV and 13 TRBJ primers.

The source material was CD25- CD4+ T cells sorted from blood. The chain recombines TRBV19 with TRBJ1-6, with D uncertain. This receptor was taken from a human donor in good health. CDR3 nucleotide sequence: TGTGCCAGTAGGGAAGCGAGCTCCTATAATTCACCCCTCCACTTT. Encoded protein: CASREASSYNSPLHF.